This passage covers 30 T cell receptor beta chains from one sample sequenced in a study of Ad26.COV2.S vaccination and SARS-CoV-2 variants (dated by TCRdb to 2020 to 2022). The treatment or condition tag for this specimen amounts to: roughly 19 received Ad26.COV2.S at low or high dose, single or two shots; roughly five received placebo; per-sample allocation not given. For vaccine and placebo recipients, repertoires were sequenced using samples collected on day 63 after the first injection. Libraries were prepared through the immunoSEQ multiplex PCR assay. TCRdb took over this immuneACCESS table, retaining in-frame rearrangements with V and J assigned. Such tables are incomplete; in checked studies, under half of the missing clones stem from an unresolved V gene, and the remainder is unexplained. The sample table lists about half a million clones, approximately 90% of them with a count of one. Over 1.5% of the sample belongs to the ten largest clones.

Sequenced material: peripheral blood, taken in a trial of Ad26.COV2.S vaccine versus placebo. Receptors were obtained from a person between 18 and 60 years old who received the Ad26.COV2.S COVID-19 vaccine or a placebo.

The CDR3 spells CASRYRNTEAFF. The DNA of the CDR3 is TGTGCCAGCAGATACAGAAACACTGAAGCTTTCTTT. The rearrangement uses TRBV12-3 or TRBV12-4 and TRBJ1-1, with D unresolved. Deletions cut 6 bases from V and 2 bases from J, with 7 bases between. The CDR3 is 12 residues long.

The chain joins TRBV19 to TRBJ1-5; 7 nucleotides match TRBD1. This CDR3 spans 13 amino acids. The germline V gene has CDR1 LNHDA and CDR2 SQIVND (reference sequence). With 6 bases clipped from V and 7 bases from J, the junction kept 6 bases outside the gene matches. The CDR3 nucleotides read TGTGCCAGTAGCGTACAGGGGTTCCAGCCCCAGCATTTT. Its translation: CASSVQGFQPQHF.

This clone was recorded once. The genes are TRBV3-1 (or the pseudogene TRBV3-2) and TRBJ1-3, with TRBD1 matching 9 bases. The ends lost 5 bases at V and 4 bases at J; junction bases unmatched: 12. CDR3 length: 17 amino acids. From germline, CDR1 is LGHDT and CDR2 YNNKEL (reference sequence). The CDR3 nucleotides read TGTGCCAGCAGCTCCCGCGCAGGACAGGGGTCGGGAAACACCATATATTTT. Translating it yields CASSSRAGQGSGNTIYF.

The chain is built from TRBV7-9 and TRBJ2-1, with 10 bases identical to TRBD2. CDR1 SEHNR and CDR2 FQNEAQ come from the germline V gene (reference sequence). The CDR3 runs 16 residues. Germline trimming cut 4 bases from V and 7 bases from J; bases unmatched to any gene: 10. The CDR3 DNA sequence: TGTGCCAGCAGCTATCTAGCGGGAGAAAGTTTGAATGAGCAGTTCTTC. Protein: CASSYLAGESLNEQFF.

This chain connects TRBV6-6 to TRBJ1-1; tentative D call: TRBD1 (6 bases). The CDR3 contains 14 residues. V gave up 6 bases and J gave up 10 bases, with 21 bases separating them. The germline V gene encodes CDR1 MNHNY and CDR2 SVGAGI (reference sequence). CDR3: CASSYTGTPEGAFF. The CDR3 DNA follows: TGTGCCAGCAGCTACACCGGGACACCTGAGGGAGCTTTCTTT.

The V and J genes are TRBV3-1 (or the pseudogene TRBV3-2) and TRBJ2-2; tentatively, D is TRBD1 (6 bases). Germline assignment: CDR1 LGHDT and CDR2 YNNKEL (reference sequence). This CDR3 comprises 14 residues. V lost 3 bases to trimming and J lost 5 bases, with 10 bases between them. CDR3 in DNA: TGTGCCAGCAGCCAGGGCCAGGGGACCGGGGAGCTGTTTTTT. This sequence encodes CASSQGQGTGELFF.

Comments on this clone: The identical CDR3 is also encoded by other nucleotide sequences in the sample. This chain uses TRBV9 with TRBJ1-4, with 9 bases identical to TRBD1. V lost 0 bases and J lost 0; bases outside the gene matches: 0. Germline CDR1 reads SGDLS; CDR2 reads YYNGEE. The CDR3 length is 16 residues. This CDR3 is CASSVGTGATNEKLFF. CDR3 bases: TGTGCCAGCAGCGTAGGGACAGGGGCAACTAATGAAAAACTGTTTTTT.

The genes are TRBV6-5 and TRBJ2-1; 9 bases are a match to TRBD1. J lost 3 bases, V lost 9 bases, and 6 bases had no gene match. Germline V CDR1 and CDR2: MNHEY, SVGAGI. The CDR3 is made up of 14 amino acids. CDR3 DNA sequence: TGTGCCAGGACCGCGGGACAGGGCTACAATGAGCAGTTCTTC. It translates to CARTAGQGYNEQFF.

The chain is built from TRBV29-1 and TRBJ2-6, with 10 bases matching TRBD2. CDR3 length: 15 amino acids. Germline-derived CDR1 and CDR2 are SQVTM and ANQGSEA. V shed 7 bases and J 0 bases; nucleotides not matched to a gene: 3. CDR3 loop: CSASGGFSGANVLTF. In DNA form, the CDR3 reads TGCAGCGCTAGCGGGGGTTTCTCTGGGGCCAACGTCCTGACTTTC.

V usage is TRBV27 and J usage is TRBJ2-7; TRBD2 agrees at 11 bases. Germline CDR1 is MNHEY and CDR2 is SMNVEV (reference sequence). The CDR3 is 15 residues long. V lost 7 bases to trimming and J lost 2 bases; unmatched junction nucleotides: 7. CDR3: CASTLAGGGAYEQYF. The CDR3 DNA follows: TGTGCCAGCACCTTAGCGGGAGGGGGTGCCTACGAGCAGTACTTC.

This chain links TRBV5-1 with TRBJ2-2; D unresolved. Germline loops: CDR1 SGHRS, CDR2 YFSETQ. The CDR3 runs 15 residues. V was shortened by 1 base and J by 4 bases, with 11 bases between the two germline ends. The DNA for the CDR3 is TGCGCCAGCAGCTTGAGTACAAGATTCACCGGGGAGCTGTTTTTT. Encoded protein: CASSLSTRFTGELFF.

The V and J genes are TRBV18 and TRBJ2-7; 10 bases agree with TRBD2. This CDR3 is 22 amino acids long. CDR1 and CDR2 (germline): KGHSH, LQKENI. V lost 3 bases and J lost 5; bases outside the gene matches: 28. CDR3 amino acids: CASSPPRGSRVVAGGSSHEQYF. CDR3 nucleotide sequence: TGTGCCAGCTCACCCCCGAGGGGCTCCCGGGTGGTAGCGGGAGGTAGTTCCCACGAGCAGTACTTC.

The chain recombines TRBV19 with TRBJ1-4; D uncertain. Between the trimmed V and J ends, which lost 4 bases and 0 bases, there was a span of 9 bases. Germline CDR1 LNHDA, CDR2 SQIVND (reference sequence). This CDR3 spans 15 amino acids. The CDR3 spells CASSTEIATNEKLFF. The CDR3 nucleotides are TGTGCCAGTAGTACTGAGATTGCAACTAATGAAAAACTGTTTTTT.

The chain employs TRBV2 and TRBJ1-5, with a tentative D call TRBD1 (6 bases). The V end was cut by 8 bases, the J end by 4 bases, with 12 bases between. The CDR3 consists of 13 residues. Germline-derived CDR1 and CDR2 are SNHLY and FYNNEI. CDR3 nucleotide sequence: TGTGCCAGCCGAGGGGGGGGGAATCAGCCCCAGCATTTT. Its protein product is CASRGGGNQPQHF.

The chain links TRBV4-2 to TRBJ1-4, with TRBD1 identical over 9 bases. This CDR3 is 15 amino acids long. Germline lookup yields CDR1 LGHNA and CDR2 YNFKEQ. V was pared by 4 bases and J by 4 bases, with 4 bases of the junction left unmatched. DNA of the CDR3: TGTGCCAGCAGCCTCAAGGGACAGGGTAATGAAAAACTGTTTTTT. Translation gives CASSLKGQGNEKLFF.

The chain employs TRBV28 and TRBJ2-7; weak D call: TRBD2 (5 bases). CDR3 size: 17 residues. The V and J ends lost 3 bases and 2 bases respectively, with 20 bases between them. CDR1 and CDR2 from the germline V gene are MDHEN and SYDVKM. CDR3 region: CASSFEVGLQLTYEQYF. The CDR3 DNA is TGTGCCAGCAGTTTTGAGGTCGGACTCCAATTAACCTACGAGCAGTACTTC.

Written as DNA, the CDR3 is TGTGCCAGCAGTCATAGGGTCCCCGGCTCCTACGAGCAGTACTTC. Amino acid sequence: CASSHRVPGSYEQYF. The V and J genes are TRBV27 and TRBJ2-7; D gene ambiguous. Germline-derived CDR1 and CDR2 are MNHEY and SMNVEV (reference sequence). The V gene lost 5 bases and the J gene lost 0 bases, with 14 bases spanning the gap. This CDR3 is 15 amino acids long.

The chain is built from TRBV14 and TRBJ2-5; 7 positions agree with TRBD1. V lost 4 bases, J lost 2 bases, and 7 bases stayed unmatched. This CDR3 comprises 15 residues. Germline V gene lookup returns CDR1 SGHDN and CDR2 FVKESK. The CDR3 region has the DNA TGTGCCAGCAGCCGACAGGGATCAAATCAAGAGACCCAGTACTTC. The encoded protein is CASSRQGSNQETQYF. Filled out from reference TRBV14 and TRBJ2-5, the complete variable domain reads EAGVTQFPSHSVIEKGQTVTLRCDPISGHDNLYWYRRVMGKEIKFLLHFVKESKQDESGMPNNRFLAERTGGTYSTLKVQPAELEDSGVYFCASSRQGSNQETQYFGPGTRLLVL.

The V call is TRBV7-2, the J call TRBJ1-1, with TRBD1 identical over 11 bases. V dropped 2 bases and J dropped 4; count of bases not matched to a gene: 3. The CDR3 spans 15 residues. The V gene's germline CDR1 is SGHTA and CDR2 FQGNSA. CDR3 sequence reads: CASSLFGTGGTEAFF. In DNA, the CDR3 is TGTGCCAGCAGCTTATTTGGGACAGGGGGCACTGAAGCTTTCTTT.

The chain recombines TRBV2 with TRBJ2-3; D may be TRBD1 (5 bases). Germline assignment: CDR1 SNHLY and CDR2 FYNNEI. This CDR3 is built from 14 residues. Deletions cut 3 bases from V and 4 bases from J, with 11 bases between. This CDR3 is CASSEGQGPDTQYF. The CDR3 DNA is TGTGCCAGCAGTGAGGGGCAGGGCCCAGATACGCAGTATTTT.

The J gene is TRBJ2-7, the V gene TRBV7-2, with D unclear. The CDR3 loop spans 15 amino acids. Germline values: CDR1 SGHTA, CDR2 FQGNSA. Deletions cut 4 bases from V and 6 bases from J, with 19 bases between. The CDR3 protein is CASSSQPIESFEQYF. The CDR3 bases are TGTGCCAGCAGCTCCCAGCCAATAGAGAGTTTCGAGCAGTACTTC.

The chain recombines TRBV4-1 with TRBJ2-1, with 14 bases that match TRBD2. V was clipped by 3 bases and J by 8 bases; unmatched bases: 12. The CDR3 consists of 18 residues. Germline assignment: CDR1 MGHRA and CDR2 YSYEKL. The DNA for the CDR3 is TGCGCCAGCAGCCAGGCTCGATCGACTAGCGGGGGGGTACATGAGCAGTTCTTC. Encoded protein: CASSQARSTSGGVHEQFF.

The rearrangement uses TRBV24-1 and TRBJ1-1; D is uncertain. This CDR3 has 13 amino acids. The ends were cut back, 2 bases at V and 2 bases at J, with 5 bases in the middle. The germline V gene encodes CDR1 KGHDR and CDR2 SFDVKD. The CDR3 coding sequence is TGTGCCACCAGTGATTCACATAACACTGAAGCTTTCTTT. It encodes CATSDSHNTEAFF.

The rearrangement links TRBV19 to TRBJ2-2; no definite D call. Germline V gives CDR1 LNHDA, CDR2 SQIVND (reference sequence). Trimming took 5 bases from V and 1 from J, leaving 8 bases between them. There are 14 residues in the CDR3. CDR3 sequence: CASSSARNTGELFF. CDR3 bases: TGTGCCAGTAGTTCCGCCAGGAACACCGGGGAGCTGTTTTTT.

The CDR3 region has the DNA TGTGCCAGCAGCCAGTCGGCGGGACTAGCGGGGAGCTACGAGCAGTACTTC. Its protein product is CASSQSAGLAGSYEQYF. V usage is TRBV4-2 and J usage is TRBJ2-7, with 13 bases lining up with TRBD2. The trim removed 3 bases at V and 3 bases at J, leaving 8 bases unmatched. From germline, CDR1 is LGHNA and CDR2 YNFKEQ. The CDR3 sequence is 17 residues long.

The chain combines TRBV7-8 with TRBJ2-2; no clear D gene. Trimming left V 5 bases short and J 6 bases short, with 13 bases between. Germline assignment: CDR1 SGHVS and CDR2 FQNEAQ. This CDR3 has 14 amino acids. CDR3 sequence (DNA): TGTGCCAGCAGCGCCACTCGGATGCCCGGGGAGCTGTTTTTT. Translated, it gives CASSATRMPGELFF.

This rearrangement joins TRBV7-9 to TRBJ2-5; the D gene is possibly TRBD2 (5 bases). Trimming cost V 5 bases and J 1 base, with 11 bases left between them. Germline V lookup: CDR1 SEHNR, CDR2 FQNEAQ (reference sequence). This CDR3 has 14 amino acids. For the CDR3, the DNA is TGTGCCAGCAGCCCAAGCGGAGCCCAAGAGACCCAGTACTTC. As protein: CASSPSGAQETQYF.

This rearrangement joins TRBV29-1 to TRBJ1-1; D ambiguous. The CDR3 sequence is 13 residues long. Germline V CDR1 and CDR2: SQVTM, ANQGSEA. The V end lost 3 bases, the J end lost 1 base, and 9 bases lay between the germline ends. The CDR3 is CSVERAENTEAFF. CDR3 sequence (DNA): TGCAGCGTTGAGAGGGCGGAGAACACTGAAGCTTTCTTT.

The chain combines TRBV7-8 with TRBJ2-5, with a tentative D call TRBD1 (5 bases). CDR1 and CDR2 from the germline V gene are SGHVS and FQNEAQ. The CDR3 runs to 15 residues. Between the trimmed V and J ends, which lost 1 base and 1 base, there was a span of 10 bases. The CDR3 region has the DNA TGTGCCAGCAGCTTAGTTTGGACATCCCAAGAGACCCAGTACTTC. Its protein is CASSLVWTSQETQYF.

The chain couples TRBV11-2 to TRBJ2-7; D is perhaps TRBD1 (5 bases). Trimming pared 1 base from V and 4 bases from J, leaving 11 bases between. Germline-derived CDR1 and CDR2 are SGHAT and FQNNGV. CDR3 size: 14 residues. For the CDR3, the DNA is TGTGCCAGCAGCTTAGTGTTGCAGGGTTACGAGCAGTACTTC. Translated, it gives CASSLVLQGYEQYF.